Listed below are T cell receptor beta chains from one sample, sequenced in a study of prognosis after radiotherapy for stage I lung cancer. TCRdb processed the multiplex PCR reads anew with MiXCR; each CDR3 protein has one entry. The repertoire holds fewer than 40,000 distinct CDR3 sequences, with under 60% as singletons. Sequences were derived from PBMCs, sampled before or after stereotactic body radiation therapy (not recorded which). Receptors originate from a donor over 45 with non-small cell lung cancer. Both conserved end residues are part of each CDR3. Each record gives: V gene, D gene, clone size, J gene, CDR3 DNA, CDR3 protein. D genes are given only for firm matches. Not every row has a clone size; where given, it reads once, few, many or a size class.

V: TRBV2
D: -
size: many
J: TRBJ1-6
DNA: TGTGCCAGCAGAAAACAGGCAAATAATTCACCCCTCCACTTT
CDR3: CASRKQANNSPLHF

V: TRBV20-1
D: -
size: -
J: TRBJ2-3
DNA: TGCAGTGCTATCGTTCCAGATACGCAGTATTTT
CDR3: CSAIVPDTQYF

V: TRBV12-3/TRBV12-4
D: -
size: many
J: TRBJ2-5
DNA: TGTGCCAGCAGTTTAACTCCACCGGAGACCCAGTACTTC
CDR3: CASSLTPPETQYF

V: TRBV7-9
D: TRBD1
size: many
J: TRBJ2-3
DNA: TGTGCCAGCAGCTTTGGACAGGGAACAGATACGCAGTATTTT
CDR3: CASSFGQGTDTQYF

V: TRBV19
D: TRBD2
size: -
J: TRBJ2-4
DNA: TGTGCCATTAGTATCCGACTAGCGGGAGGGCGGGAAAACATTCAGTACTTC
CDR3: CAISIRLAGGRENIQYF

V: TRBV9
D: -
size: many
J: TRBJ2-7
DNA: TGTGCCAGCAGCGTAGAGTTAGCAGGCGAGCAGTACTTC
CDR3: CASSVELAGEQYF

V: TRBV20-1
D: -
size: -
J: TRBJ1-3
DNA: TGCAGTGCTAGAGATCAGATCTCTGGAAACACCATATATTTT
CDR3: CSARDQISGNTIYF

V: TRBV14
D: -
size: -
J: TRBJ1-2
DNA: TGTGCCAGCAGCCCTAACTGGGGGAATTACGGCTACACCTTC
CDR3: CASSPNWGNYGYTF

V: TRBV27
D: TRBD2
size: -
J: TRBJ2-7
DNA: TGTGCCAGCATTGTACTAGCGAACTCCTACGAGCAGTACTTC
CDR3: CASIVLANSYEQYF

V: TRBV7-9
D: TRBD1
size: many
J: TRBJ2-7
DNA: TGTGCCAGCAGCTTAATGGGACAGGGCCACGAGCAGTACTTC
CDR3: CASSLMGQGHEQYF

V: TRBV5-6
D: TRBD2
size: many
J: TRBJ2-3
DNA: TGTGCCAGCAGCGGCGAACTAGCGGGGCGGGGGGCCACGCAGTATTTT
CDR3: CASSGELAGRGATQYF

V: TRBV20-1
D: TRBD1
size: -
J: TRBJ2-6
DNA: TGCAGTGCTAGAGAGGGACAGTGCGCGTCTGGGGCCAACGTCCCGACTTTC
CDR3: CSAREGQCASGANVPTF

V: TRBV6-2/TRBV6-3
D: TRBD1
size: -
J: TRBJ1-6
DNA: TGTGCCAGCAGTCCGAGCAGGGGGGGGAATTCACCCCTCCAATTT
CDR3: CASSPSRGGNSPLQF

V: TRBV5-1
D: -
size: many
J: TRBJ2-7
DNA: TGCGCCAGCAGCCGGGGACCCCAGGTAGAGGGGTACGAGCAGTACTTC
CDR3: CASSRGPQVEGYEQYF

V: TRBV7-2
D: -
size: -
J: TRBJ2-7
DNA: TGTGCCAGCAGCTTAGTCAGGAACTCCTACGAGCAGTACTTC
CDR3: CASSLVRNSYEQYF

V: TRBV30
D: -
size: many
J: TRBJ2-3
DNA: TGTGCCTGGAGTGGCCAGGGGACTACGCAGTATTTT
CDR3: CAWSGQGTTQYF

V: TRBV30
D: -
size: -
J: TRBJ1-6
DNA: TGTGCCTGGAGTGTTAGGAGGTCACCCCACCACTTT
CDR3: CAWSVRRSPHHF

V: TRBV7-9
D: TRBD2
size: many
J: TRBJ2-5
DNA: TGTGCCAGCAGCCTCCAGGCGGGAGGGCCAGAGACCCAGTACTTC
CDR3: CASSLQAGGPETQYF

V: TRBV9
D: -
size: -
J: TRBJ2-7
DNA: TGTGCCAGCAGAGTAGGTGGGGACCGAGGGTACGAGCAGTACTTC
CDR3: CASRVGGDRGYEQYF

V: TRBV24-1
D: -
size: medium-sized
J: TRBJ2-2
DNA: TGTGCCACCAGTGACCCGAGGGGCACCGGGGAGCTGTTTTTT
CDR3: CATSDPRGTGELFF

V: TRBV19
D: TRBD2
size: -
J: TRBJ2-3
DNA: TGTGCCAGTAGTGTAAGTACTAGCGGGAGTTCGGGTACGCAGTATTTT
CDR3: CASSVSTSGSSGTQYF

V: TRBV30
D: -
size: few
J: TRBJ1-1
DNA: TGTGCCTGGGCCCCAAGGTGCACCTCCGCCGCCGAAGCTTTCTTT
CDR3: CAWAPRCTSAAEAFF

V: TRBV28
D: TRBD2
size: many
J: TRBJ2-1
DNA: TGTGCCAGCAGTTTATCAGGGAGGGCCTACAATGAGCAGTTCTTC
CDR3: CASSLSGRAYNEQFF

V: TRBV7-3
D: -
size: many
J: TRBJ2-2
DNA: TGTGCCAGCAGCTTGCAGAGTAACACCGGGGAGCTGTTTTTT
CDR3: CASSLQSNTGELFF

V: TRBV4-3
D: -
size: many
J: TRBJ2-1
DNA: TGCGCCAGCAGCGACGGGTACACCAGGCCGGGACTGGAGGGCAATGAGCAGTTCTTC
CDR3: CASSDGYTRPGLEGNEQFF

V: TRBV3-1
D: TRBD1
size: -
J: TRBJ2-2
DNA: TGTGTCAGCAGCCTGTGGGACAGAAACACCGGGGAGCTGTTTTTT
CDR3: CVSSLWDRNTGELFF

V: TRBV28
D: TRBD1
size: many
J: TRBJ2-3
DNA: TGTGCCAGCAGATATAGGACAGGGACCCACACAGATACGCAGTATTTT
CDR3: CASRYRTGTHTDTQYF

V: TRBV6-5
D: TRBD2
size: -
J: TRBJ2-3
DNA: TGTGCCAGCAGTTGGGGACTAGCGGGAGGATTAACCACAGATACGCAGTATTTT
CDR3: CASSWGLAGGLTTDTQYF

V: TRBV6-2/TRBV6-3
D: -
size: -
J: TRBJ1-2
DNA: TGTGCCAGCAGCGACCCCGGCTACACCTTC
CDR3: CASSDPGYTF

V: TRBV6-5
D: TRBD2
size: -
J: TRBJ2-7
DNA: TGTACCAGCAGTTACACTGCGGGAGGGATCTACGAGCAGTACTTC
CDR3: CTSSYTAGGIYEQYF

V: TRBV5-1
D: -
size: once
J: TRBJ2-4
DNA: TGCGCCAGCAGCCCGGGGCCGGTCGACATTCAGTACTTC
CDR3: CASSPGPVDIQYF

V: TRBV4-3
D: -
size: -
J: TRBJ2-2
DNA: TGCGCCAACCACAGGGAGGACACCGGGGAGCTGTTTTTT
CDR3: CANHREDTGELFF

V: TRBV15
D: TRBD1
size: medium-sized
J: TRBJ1-3
DNA: TGTGCCACCAGGGACAGGGGCGGAAGAAACACCATATATTTT
CDR3: CATRDRGGRNTIYF

V: TRBV15
D: -
size: many
J: TRBJ2-3
DNA: TGTGCCACCAGCAGCAACCGGCCGGGATACGGAGATACGCAGTATTTT
CDR3: CATSSNRPGYGDTQYF

V: TRBV16
D: TRBD2
size: few
J: TRBJ2-5
DNA: TGTGCCAGCAGCCCCCGAAACCCCCTAGCGGGAGGCGGACAAGAGACCCAGTACTTC
CDR3: CASSPRNPLAGGGQETQYF

V: TRBV6-1
D: -
size: -
J: TRBJ1-6
DNA: TGTGCCAGCGGGGGGAGGGTTAATTCACCCCTCCACTTT
CDR3: CASGGRVNSPLHF

V: TRBV7-8
D: TRBD1
size: once
J: TRBJ2-7
DNA: TGTGCCAGCAGCTTAGTTTGGGGACAGGGTAGTATAGTCCTCTACGAGCAGTACTTC
CDR3: CASSLVWGQGSIVLYEQYF

V: TRBV9
D: -
size: many
J: TRBJ2-7
DNA: TGTGCCAGCAGCGGACTGACCTCCTACGAGCAGTACTTC
CDR3: CASSGLTSYEQYF

V: TRBV30
D: TRBD1
size: -
J: TRBJ2-7
DNA: TGTGCCTGGAGAGCGAAGGGGGCGCCCTACGAGCAGTACTTC
CDR3: CAWRAKGAPYEQYF

V: TRBV6-2/TRBV6-3
D: -
size: -
J: TRBJ2-5
DNA: TGTGCCAGCAGACGACGGAGACAAGAGAAACAGTACTTC
CDR3: CASRRRRQEKQYF

V: TRBV7-9
D: TRBD2
size: medium-sized
J: TRBJ2-1
DNA: TGTGCCAGCAGCTTAGGGGCGGGAGTAGGGAATGAGCAGTTCTTC
CDR3: CASSLGAGVGNEQFF

V: TRBV25-1
D: TRBD2
size: many
J: TRBJ2-1
DNA: TGTGCCAGCAGTGAACCCCGGGGGGGAGGGTATGGTGAGCAGTTCTTC
CDR3: CASSEPRGGGYGEQFF

V: TRBV19
D: TRBD1
size: few
J: TRBJ1-5
DNA: TGCGCCAGTAGTGAGACAGGGGCGACCGCCCAGCCCCAGCATTTT
CDR3: CASSETGATAQPQHF

V: TRBV15
D: -
size: many
J: TRBJ1-2
DNA: TGTGCCACCAGCAGAGATAGGGCAGGCGGTAACTATGGCTACACCTTC
CDR3: CATSRDRAGGNYGYTF

V: TRBV6-4
D: TRBD2
size: many
J: TRBJ2-1
DNA: TGTGCCAGCAGTTCGGGACTAGCGGGAGGTAATGAGCAGTTCTTC
CDR3: CASSSGLAGGNEQFF

V: TRBV20-1
D: -
size: -
J: TRBJ2-7
DNA: TGCAGTGCTCCGGGGGGCGACTCCTACGAGCAGTACTTC
CDR3: CSAPGGDSYEQYF

V: TRBV7-3
D: -
size: many
J: TRBJ2-2
DNA: TGTGCCAGCAGCTTCAGGAGCGATGCTGGGGAGCTGTTTTTT
CDR3: CASSFRSDAGELFF

V: TRBV5-1
D: TRBD2
size: -
J: TRBJ2-7
DNA: TGCGCCAGCAGCTCCCGACTAGCGGGAGGGCCGGGACTCTACGAGCAGTACTTC
CDR3: CASSSRLAGGPGLYEQYF

V: TRBV9
D: TRBD2
size: -
J: TRBJ2-7
DNA: TGTGCCAGCAGCGGGGGACTAGCGGGCTCCTACGATCATTACTTC
CDR3: CASSGGLAGSYDHYF

V: TRBV7-2
D: TRBD2
size: -
J: TRBJ2-3
DNA: TGTGCCAGCAGCCCTCCCGGGGCGGGAGTGTCAGATACGCAGTATTTT
CDR3: CASSPPGAGVSDTQYF

V: TRBV6-1
D: -
size: -
J: TRBJ1-5
DNA: TGTGCCAGCAGTCCCCGCGGCCCAGGGGTTCAGCCCCAGCATTTT
CDR3: CASSPRGPGVQPQHF

V: TRBV12-3/TRBV12-4
D: -
size: once
J: TRBJ1-1
DNA: TGTGCCAGCAGTTCGGGTGTAACTGAAGCTTTCTTT
CDR3: CASSSGVTEAFF

V: TRBV27
D: TRBD1
size: -
J: TRBJ2-7
DNA: TGTGCCAGCAGTCCAGGGACAGGGGTCGAGCAGTACTTC
CDR3: CASSPGTGVEQYF

V: TRBV2
D: TRBD1
size: many
J: TRBJ1-6
DNA: TGTGCCAGCAAAGGGACAGTTAATTCACCCCTCCACTTT
CDR3: CASKGTVNSPLHF

V: TRBV28
D: -
size: many
J: TRBJ1-2
DNA: TGTGCCAGCAGGTCCTGGAAAAACTATGGCTACACCTTC
CDR3: CASRSWKNYGYTF

V: TRBV19
D: -
size: -
J: TRBJ2-1
DNA: TGTGCCAGTAGTGTGCGGACTGAACCCAATGAGCAGTTCTTC
CDR3: CASSVRTEPNEQFF

V: TRBV5-4
D: -
size: many
J: TRBJ2-3
DNA: TGTGCCAGCAGCTTGCGTGGCGGTAGCACAGATACGCAGTATTTT
CDR3: CASSLRGGSTDTQYF